Listed below are T cell receptor beta chains from one sample, sequenced in a study of blood T cell repertoires in COVID-19. Only in-frame clones appear in the TCRdb table, and some are missing; sequencing was by immunoSEQ multiplex PCR. The sample has more than 100,000 clones, 82% seen once. Sequenced: peripheral blood. The receptors shown here come from a woman in her 70s with acute or convalescent COVID-19. The CDR3 runs from the conserved cysteine through the conserved F or W. D genes are given only for firm matches. The size of a clone is reported for some rows only, either as once, few or many, or as a class for expanded clones.

D: TRBD2; length: 17; size: NA; V: TRBV19; J: TRBJ2-1; CDR3: CASKGLAGGPGYNEQFF; DNA: TGTGCCTCGAAGGGACTAGCGGGGGGGCCAGGCTACAATGAGCAGTTCTTC
D: TRBD1; length: 16; size: NA; V: TRBV7-7; J: TRBJ2-2; CDR3: CASSPVSTGYTGELFF; DNA: TGTGCCAGCAGCCCGGTTTCGACAGGGTACACCGGGGAGCTGTTTTTT
D: NA; length: 12; size: NA; V: TRBV6-2/TRBV6-3; J: TRBJ2-7; CDR3: CASSYRLYEQYF; DNA: TGTGCCAGCAGTTACAGACTCTACGAGCAGTACTTC
D: NA; length: 15; size: NA; V: TRBV7-9; J: TRBJ1-2; CDR3: CASSLERGLGYGYTF; DNA: TGTGCCAGCAGCTTAGAAAGGGGCCTAGGCTATGGCTACACCTTC
D: NA; length: 14; size: NA; V: TRBV27; J: TRBJ1-2; CDR3: CASSLRGGSGGYTF; DNA: TGTGCCAGCAGTTTGAGAGGGGGAAGTGGTGGCTACACCTTC
D: NA; length: 13; size: few; V: TRBV7-8; J: TRBJ1-5; CDR3: CASSLLEDQPQHF; DNA: TGTGCCAGCAGCCTCTTGGAGGACCAGCCCCAGCATTTT
D: TRBD2; length: 16; size: NA; V: TRBV9; J: TRBJ2-1; CDR3: CASSVAGGQVGNEQFF; DNA: TGTGCCAGCAGCGTAGCGGGGGGGCAAGTAGGTAATGAGCAGTTCTTC
D: NA; length: 14; size: NA; V: TRBV7-9; J: TRBJ1-4; CDR3: CASSLSGTNEKLFF; DNA: TGTGCCAGCAGCCTCTCGGGGACAAATGAAAAACTGTTTTTT
D: NA; length: 15; size: NA; V: TRBV7-2; J: TRBJ1-3; CDR3: CASSLGREIGNTIYF; DNA: TGTGCCAGCAGCTTAGGTCGGGAGATTGGAAACACCATATATTTT
D: NA; length: 14; size: NA; V: TRBV7-9; J: TRBJ1-1; CDR3: CASSAQTVNTEAFF; DNA: TGTGCCAGCAGCGCCCAGACAGTGAACACTGAAGCTTTCTTT
D: NA; length: 13; size: NA; V: TRBV19; J: TRBJ2-3; CDR3: CASSPQGSDTQYF; DNA: TGTGCCAGTAGTCCCCAGGGCTCAGATACGCAGTATTTT
D: NA; length: 12; size: NA; V: TRBV7-9; J: TRBJ2-7; CDR3: CASSQSVDEQYF; DNA: TGTGCCAGCAGCCAAAGCGTTGACGAGCAGTACTTC
D: TRBD1; length: 15; size: NA; V: TRBV4-3; J: TRBJ1-1; CDR3: CASSQEQGDSPEAFF; DNA: TGCGCCAGCAGCCAGGAACAGGGGGACTCTCCCGAAGCTTTCTTT